This TCR beta chain was identified in a study of radiation and T cells in renal cell carcinoma. Time point denoted: blood 4 weeks post-SBRT, at nephrectomy. Specified treatment: 15 Gy SBRT to primary tumor, nephrectomy 4 weeks later. Nephrectomy followed 15 Gy stereotactic body radiation by 4 weeks. The CDR3 is 16 amino acids. After removal of 1 base from V and 5 bases from J, the junction contained 6 bases not matched to a gene. Germline values: CDR1 SGHTA, CDR2 FQGNSA. Sequencing was performed with immunoSEQ multiplex PCR; in TCRdb, only in-frame clones are kept and a portion is missing. The table records approximately 150,000 clones, roughly 90% of them present only once.

The clonotype comes from a woman aged 50 to 60 with renal cell carcinoma. The specimen comprised blood, sampled from a patient whose treatment included radiotherapy and nephrectomy. J is TRBJ2-2 and V is TRBV7-2; 8 nucleotides agree with TRBD2. The CDR3 sequence: CASSLVRASGTGELFF. The CDR3, as DNA: TGTGCCAGCAGCTTAGTGAGGGCTAGCGGGACCGGGGAGCTGTTTTTT.